The clone carrying this T cell receptor (beta chain) has just a few counts. What it binds is not known. This sample is drawn from a study of cytomegalovirus exposure and HLA in healthy donors. The CDR3 consists of 12 residues. The germline V gene encodes CDR1 GTSNPN and CDR2 SVGIG (reference sequence). Trimming cost V 4 bases and J 10 bases; bases outside gene matches: 9. The PCR made use of 60 Vbeta and 13 Jbeta primers. Repertoires were generated with immunoSEQ multiplex PCR, while TCRdb's copy carries only in-frame clones and drops some. The sample records around 80,000 clones, roughly 72% being singletons. The study's findings and limits: The sole available immune exposure information was CMV serostatus.

The rearrangement joins TRBV30 to TRBJ1-2, with 7 bases matching TRBD1. The specimen sequenced was PBMCs. The TCR sequence derives from a man aged 35 to 55 in good health and CMV-seropositive. In DNA, the CDR3 is TGTGCCTGGAATCGTGAGACAGGGTACTACACCTTC. Encoded protein: CAWNRETGYYTF.